A single sample is the source of the 24 T cell receptor beta chains below, sequenced in a study of shared clonotypes between healthy human individuals. Profiled with immunoSEQ multiplex PCR; TCRdb holds only in-frame clones, not every one. The sample has about 2.3 million clones, 90% to 95% seen once. Specimen: naive CD4+ T cells from PBMCs. As for subset: CD45RA+ positively selected. These receptor sequences come from a man between 18 and 35 years old in good health. Some clones in this sample may be carry-over from other donors' samples.

The J gene is TRBJ1-3, the V gene TRBV11-2; D unresolved. From germline, CDR1 is SGHAT and CDR2 FQNNGV. Deletions cut 0 bases from V and 0 bases from J, with 9 bases between. The CDR3 totals 16 residues. CDR3 sequence (DNA): TGTGCCAGCAGCTTAGAAGCGTCCGGCTCTGGAAACACCATATATTTT. Protein product: CASSLEASGSGNTIYF.

V and J are TRBV5-4 and TRBJ2-1, with D tentatively TRBD1 (6 bases). The CDR3 runs to 15 residues. V dropped 5 bases and J dropped 4 bases, with 16 bases sitting between them. Germline CDR1 and CDR2: SGHNT and YYREEE (reference sequence). CDR3 region: CASRARQEIYNEQFF. The CDR3 DNA follows: TGTGCCAGCAGGGCCCGACAGGAGATTTACAATGAGCAGTTCTTC.

The genes are TRBV28 and TRBJ1-4; TRBD1 aligns across 8 bases. The V and J ends lost 5 bases and 5 bases, in that order; junction bases with no gene match: 1. Germline CDR1 MDHEN, CDR2 SYDVKM. This CDR3 is built from 13 residues. CDR3 protein: CASSRDRNEKLFF. The CDR3 nucleotides read TGTGCCAGCAGTAGGGACAGGAATGAAAAACTGTTTTTT. The full variable domain, in which reference TRBV28 and TRBJ1-4 provide the parts outside the CDR3, is DVKVTQSSRYLVKRTGEKVFLECVQDMDHENMFWYRQDPGLGLRLIYFSYDVKMKEKGDIPEGYSVSREKKERFSLILESASTNQTSMYLCASSRDRNEKLFFGSGTQLSVL.

This chain uses TRBV28 with TRBJ2-2, with 9 positions matching TRBD1. The CDR3 runs to 16 residues. Germline-derived CDR1 and CDR2 are MDHEN and SYDVKM. Trimming at V came to 4 bases and at J to 3 bases, leaving 6 bases not matched to a gene. This CDR3 reads CASSSGQGRYTGELFF. The CDR3 region has the DNA TGTGCCAGCAGTTCGGGACAGGGTCGTTACACCGGGGAGCTGTTTTTT.

A few counts support this clone. The chain employs TRBV10-1 and TRBJ2-7; 8 bases line up with TRBD2. This CDR3 contains 16 residues. Per germline, CDR1 WNHNN and CDR2 SYGVQD (reference sequence). V dropped 11 bases and J dropped 7; count of bases not matched to a gene: 22. CDR3 in amino acids: CAPRDQAGDTYEEQYF. The CDR3 coding sequence is TGCGCCCCCCGGGACCAAGCGGGGGACACATACGAAGAGCAGTACTTC.

This sequence joins TRBV11-2 and TRBJ2-1; TRBD1 is a possible D gene (6 bases). There are 17 residues in the CDR3. Germline V gene sequence: CDR1 SGHAT, CDR2 FQNNGV. With 5 bases removed from V and 6 bases from J, the gap between germline ends came to 23 bases. CDR3 sequence: CASSPTTGTPRGNEQFF. CDR3 in DNA: TGTGCCAGCAGCCCGACGACCGGGACACCCCGCGGCAATGAGCAGTTCTTC.

The rearrangement uses TRBV2 and TRBJ2-7; no firm D call. Germline assignment: CDR1 SNHLY and CDR2 FYNNEI. The V end lost 5 bases, the J end lost 2 bases, and 13 bases lay between the germline ends. The CDR3 has 14 amino acids. CDR3 amino acids: CASSSRVEAYEQYF. The CDR3 nucleotides read TGTGCCAGCAGTAGCCGGGTCGAGGCCTACGAGCAGTACTTC.

This clone was seen only once. The chain links TRBV27 to TRBJ1-2; maybe TRBD1 (5 bases). From germline, CDR1 is MNHEY and CDR2 SMNVEV (reference sequence). Trimming took 1 base from V and 0 from J, leaving 12 bases between them. The CDR3 length is 16 residues. DNA for the CDR3: TGTGCCAGCAGTTTATTCCCAGGGAATACTAACTATGGCTACACCTTC. This encodes CASSLFPGNTNYGYTF.

The rearrangement uses TRBV4-2 and TRBJ1-4; 10 bases are shared with TRBD1. Trimming took 0 bases from V and 10 from J; bases not matched to a gene: 8. This CDR3 is built from 16 residues. CDR1 is LGHNA and CDR2 is YNFKEQ in the germline V gene. The CDR3 spells CASSQDAGTGDGKLFF. The CDR3 nucleotides are TGTGCCAGCAGCCAAGATGCCGGGACAGGGGATGGAAAACTGTTTTTT.

The V gene is TRBV6-1, the J gene TRBJ1-2, with 8 bases that match TRBD1. The germline V gene has CDR1 MNHNS and CDR2 SASEGT. J gave up 7 bases and V 5 bases, and 12 bases lay outside the gene matches. The CDR3 is made up of 15 amino acids. CDR3 nucleotide sequence: TGTGCCAGCAGTTCACTCCGGACAGGGTTTCGTGGCTACACCTTC. This codes for CASSSLRTGFRGYTF.

J is TRBJ2-1 and V is TRBV19; TRBD1 matches at 7 bases. Germline V lookup: CDR1 LNHDA, CDR2 SQIVND (reference sequence). Losses at the gene ends were 4 bases for V and 7 bases for J; bases not matched to a gene: 10. The CDR3 is 15 residues long. The DNA for the CDR3 is TGTGCCAGTAGTAGAATTGACAGGGATCGGAATGAGCAGTTCTTC. It translates to CASSRIDRDRNEQFF.

CDR3 nucleotides: TGTGCCAGCAGGGAGACAGGGTGGGAAAAACTGTTTTTT. It translates to CASRETGWEKLFF. This chain joins TRBV6-5 and TRBJ1-4; 7 bases align to TRBD1. The CDR3 contains 13 residues. Germline V gene lookup returns CDR1 MNHEY and CDR2 SVGAGI. The ends lost 6 bases at V and 8 bases at J; junction bases unmatched: 6.

Only a few counts were recorded for this clone. The rearrangement uses TRBV7-9 and TRBJ1-2, with 10 bases aligning to TRBD1. Germline CDR1 reads SEHNR; CDR2 reads FQNEAQ (reference sequence). The CDR3 sequence is 15 residues long. V trimming: 4 bases; J trimming: 3 bases; junction bases outside the gene matches: 5. The chain's CDR3 is CASSSRDRGDYGYTF. CDR3 sequence (DNA): TGTGCCAGCAGCTCCCGGGACAGGGGAGACTATGGCTACACCTTC.

On this clone itself: Other DNA variants within this sample encode the same CDR3. The V and J genes are TRBV5-1 and TRBJ2-2; 9 positions agree with TRBD1. This CDR3 has 16 amino acids. V gave up 1 base and J gave up 1 base; unmatched junction bases: 2. Germline-derived CDR1 and CDR2 are SGHRS and YFSETQ. The CDR3 protein is CASSLTGQGNTGELFF. CDR3 in DNA: TGCGCCAGCAGCTTGACGGGACAGGGGAACACCGGGGAGCTGTTTTTT.

The rearrangement links TRBV7-2 to TRBJ2-3; the D is unclear. V was clipped by 6 bases and J by 0 bases, with 13 bases between them. Germline V lookup: CDR1 SGHTA, CDR2 FQGNSA. The CDR3 contains 15 residues. The CDR3 nucleotides are TGTGCCAGCAGTAACCCCGGGCCTAGCACAGATACGCAGTATTTT. Its translation is CASSNPGPSTDTQYF. The full variable domain, completed using reference TRBV7-2 and TRBJ2-3, is GAGVSQSPSNKVTEKGKDVELRCDPISGHTALYWYRQSLGQGLEFLIYFQGNSAPDKSGLPSDRFSAERTGGSVSTLTIQRTQQEDSAVYLCASSNPGPSTDTQYFGPGTRLTVL.

This clone appeared a few times. The chain carries TRBV29-1 and TRBJ2-4; the D is unclear. Germline V lookup: CDR1 SQVTM, CDR2 ANQGSEA. This CDR3 region has 15 residues. V lost 6 bases to trimming and J lost 0 bases, with 15 bases between them. The CDR3 region is CSVVSHRIAKNIQYF. CDR3 nucleotides: TGCAGCGTAGTCAGCCATCGGATAGCCAAAAACATTCAGTACTTC.

This clone came up once. The CDR3 DNA reads TGTGCCAGCAGTTTGTACAGGGTCCAGCCCCAGCATTTT. Translating it yields CASSLYRVQPQHF. The rearrangement uses TRBV28 and TRBJ1-5; TRBD1 might be the D (6 bases). The germline V and J ends were trimmed by 3 bases and 7 bases, with 10 bases remaining between them. Germline V gene data show CDR1 as MDHEN and CDR2 as SYDVKM. The CDR3 covers 13 residues.

The chain is built from TRBV19 and TRBJ2-2, with 12 bases aligning to TRBD2. The V gene end was trimmed by 2 bases and the J gene end by 4 bases; junction bases not matched to a gene: 2. The CDR3 extends over 16 amino acids. Per the germline V gene, CDR1 is LNHDA and CDR2 is SQIVND (reference sequence). CDR3 protein: CASSILAGGSTGELFF. The CDR3 coding sequence is TGTGCCAGTAGTATACTAGCGGGAGGGAGCACCGGGGAGCTGTTTTTT.

This sequence joins TRBV19 and TRBJ2-5; either TRBD1 or TRBD2 may supply D (6 bases each). Germline V gene sequence: CDR1 LNHDA, CDR2 SQIVND (reference sequence). Trimming removed 6 bases at V and 2 bases at J, with 13 bases between. The CDR3 has 14 amino acids. In nucleotides, the CDR3 is TGTGCCAGTAGCCCTCCGGGGGCACAAGAGACCCAGTACTTC. Translation: CASSPPGAQETQYF.

The chain combines TRBV2 with TRBJ1-2; 8 bases are a match to TRBD1. The CDR3 contains 13 residues. With V trimmed by 6 bases and J by 2 bases, 2 bases remained unmatched. Germline values: CDR1 SNHLY, CDR2 FYNNEI. DNA for the CDR3: TGTGCCAGCAGCAGACAGGGGAACTATGGCTACACCTTC. Translation gives CASSRQGNYGYTF.

This chain joins TRBV15 and TRBJ1-1; D perhaps matches TRBD1 (6 bases). Germline CDR1 is LNHNV and CDR2 is YYDKDF (reference sequence). V lost 2 bases, J lost 1 base, and 11 bases lay in between. This CDR3 spans 15 amino acids. The CDR3 region is CATSRSNRANTEAFF. The CDR3 DNA reads as TGTGCCACCAGCAGATCAAACAGGGCGAACACTGAAGCTTTCTTT.

This chain connects TRBV29-1 to TRBJ1-1; the D is unclear. Trimming left V 0 bases short and J 5 bases short, with 16 bases between. CDR3 size: 15 residues. Germline V CDR1 and CDR2: SQVTM, ANQGSEA. The CDR3 loop is CSVEETPAPGTEAFF. CDR3 nucleotides: TGCAGCGTTGAAGAGACTCCCGCCCCGGGGACTGAAGCTTTCTTT. Supplemented by reference TRBV29-1 and TRBJ1-1, the full variable domain reads SAVISQKPSRDICQRGTSLTIQCQVDSQVTMMFWYRQQPGQSLTLIATANQGSEATYESGFVIDKFPISRPNLTFSTLTVSNMSPEDSSIYLCSVEETPAPGTEAFFGQGTRLTVV.

The chain employs TRBV7-2 and TRBJ2-2; a possible D gene is TRBD2 (5 bases). Per the germline V gene, CDR1 is SGHTA and CDR2 is FQGNSA. The germline V and J ends were trimmed by 2 bases and 3 bases, with 13 bases remaining between them. CDR3 length: 16 amino acids. DNA for the CDR3: TGTGCCAGCAGCTTATTCGCGGGTCGGGACACCGGGGAGCTGTTTTTT. Its protein is CASSLFAGRDTGELFF.

The chain combines TRBV6-5 with TRBJ2-7; 7 bases are a match to TRBD2. Germline-derived CDR1 and CDR2 are MNHEY and SVGAGI. The junction had 8 bases not matched to a gene; V was cut back by 4 bases and J by 2 bases. The CDR3 has 15 amino acids. The CDR3 region is CASSSRGVMAYEQYF. The DNA of the CDR3 is TGTGCCAGCAGTTCTCGGGGGGTAATGGCCTACGAGCAGTACTTC.